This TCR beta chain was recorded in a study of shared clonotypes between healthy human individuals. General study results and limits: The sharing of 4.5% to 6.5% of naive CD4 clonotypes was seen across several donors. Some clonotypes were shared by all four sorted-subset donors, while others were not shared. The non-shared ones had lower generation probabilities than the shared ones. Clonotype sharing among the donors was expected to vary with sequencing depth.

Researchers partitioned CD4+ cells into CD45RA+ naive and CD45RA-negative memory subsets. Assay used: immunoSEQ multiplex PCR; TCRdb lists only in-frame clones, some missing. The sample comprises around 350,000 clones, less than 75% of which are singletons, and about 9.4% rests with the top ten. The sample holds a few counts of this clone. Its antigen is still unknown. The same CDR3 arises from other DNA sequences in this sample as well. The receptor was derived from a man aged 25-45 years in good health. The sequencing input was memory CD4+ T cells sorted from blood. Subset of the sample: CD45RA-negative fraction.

The CDR3 is CASSLGGSSGNTIYF. The CDR3 DNA reads TGTGCCAGCAGTTTAGGCGGGAGCTCTGGAAACACCATATATTTT. This chain connects TRBV28 to TRBJ1-3, with D uncertain. CDR1 MDHEN and CDR2 SYDVKM come from the germline V gene. Trimming stripped 2 bases from V and 0 bases from J, with 8 bases between. The CDR3 extends over 15 amino acids.